This T cell receptor (beta chain) was retrieved from a study of long-term antiretroviral therapy in people with HIV. Study findings and constraints: At every time point, clones expanded before ART dominated the repertoire. Missing from the dataset were any data on ART adherence, viral resistance or therapy changes.

Researchers ran immunoSEQ v3.0 at survey level. Data came from immunoSEQ multiplex PCR; TCRdb stores just in-frame clones and leaves some out. The table has 15,000 to 20,000 clones, around 81% seen once. This clone is categorized as medium-sized. Its antigen is not identified. The V and J ends lost 2 bases and 8 bases respectively, with 5 bases between them. The CDR3 extends over 11 amino acids. From germline, CDR1 is SGHTS and CDR2 YDEGEE. The V call is TRBV5-8, the J call TRBJ1-3; D not certain. Sequenced material: unsorted PBMCs, taken 2.9 years after starting antiretroviral therapy. The origin of this receptor is a woman between 25 and 40 years old with HIV. The CDR3 sequence is CASSFWDTIYF. CDR3 sequence (DNA): TGTGCCAGCAGCTTCTGGGACACCATATATTTT.